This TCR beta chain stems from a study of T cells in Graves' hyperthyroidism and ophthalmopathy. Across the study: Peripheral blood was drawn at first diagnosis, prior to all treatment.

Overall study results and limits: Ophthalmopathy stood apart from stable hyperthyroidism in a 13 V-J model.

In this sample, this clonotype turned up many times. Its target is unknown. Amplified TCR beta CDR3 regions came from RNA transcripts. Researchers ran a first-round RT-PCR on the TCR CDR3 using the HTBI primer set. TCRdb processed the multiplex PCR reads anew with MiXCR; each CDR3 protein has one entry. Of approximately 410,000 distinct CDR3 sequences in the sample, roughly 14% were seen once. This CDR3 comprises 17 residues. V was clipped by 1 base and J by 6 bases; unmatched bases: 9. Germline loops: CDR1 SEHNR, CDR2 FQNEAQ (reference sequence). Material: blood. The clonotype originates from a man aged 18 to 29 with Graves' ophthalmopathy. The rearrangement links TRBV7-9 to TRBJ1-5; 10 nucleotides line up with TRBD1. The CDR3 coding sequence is TGTGCCAGCAGCTTAGTTGCGACAGGGGGCTTTTCTCAGCCCCAGCATTTT. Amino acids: CASSLVATGGFSQPQHF.